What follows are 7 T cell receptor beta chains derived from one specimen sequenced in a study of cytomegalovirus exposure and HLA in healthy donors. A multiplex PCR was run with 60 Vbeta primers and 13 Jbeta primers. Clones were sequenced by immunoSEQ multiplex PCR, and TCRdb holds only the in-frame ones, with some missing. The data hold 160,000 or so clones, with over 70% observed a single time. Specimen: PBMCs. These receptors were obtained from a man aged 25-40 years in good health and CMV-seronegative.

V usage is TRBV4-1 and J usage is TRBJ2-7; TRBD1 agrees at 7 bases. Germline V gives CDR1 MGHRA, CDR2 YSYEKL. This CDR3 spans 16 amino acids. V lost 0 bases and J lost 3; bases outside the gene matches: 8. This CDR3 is CASSQDVDGTVYEQYF. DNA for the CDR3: TGCGCCAGCAGCCAAGATGTCGATGGGACAGTCTACGAGCAGTACTTC.

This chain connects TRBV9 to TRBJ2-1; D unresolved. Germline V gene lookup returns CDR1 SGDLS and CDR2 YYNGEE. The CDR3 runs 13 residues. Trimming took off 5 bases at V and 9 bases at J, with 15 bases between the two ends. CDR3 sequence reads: CASSRDGNSEQFF. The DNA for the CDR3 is TGTGCCAGCAGTAGAGACGGTAACAGTGAGCAGTTCTTC. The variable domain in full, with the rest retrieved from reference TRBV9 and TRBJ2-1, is DSGVTQTPKHLITATGQRVTLRCSPRSGDLSVYWYQQSLDQGLQFLIQYYNGEERAKGNILERFSAQQFPDLHSELNLSSLELGDSALYFCASSRDGNSEQFFGPGTRLTVL.

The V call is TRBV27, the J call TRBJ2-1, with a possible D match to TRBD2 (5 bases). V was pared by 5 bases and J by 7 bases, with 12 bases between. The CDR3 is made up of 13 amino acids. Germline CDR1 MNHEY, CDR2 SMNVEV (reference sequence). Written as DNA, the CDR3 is TGTGCCAGCAGTCCTTCGGAGGCAAATGAGCAGTTCTTC. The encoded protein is CASSPSEANEQFF.

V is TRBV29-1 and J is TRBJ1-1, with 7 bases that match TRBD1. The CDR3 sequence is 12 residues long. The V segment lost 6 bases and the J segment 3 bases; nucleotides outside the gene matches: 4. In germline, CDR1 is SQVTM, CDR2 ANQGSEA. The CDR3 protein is CSVARGDTEAFF. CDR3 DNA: TGCAGCGTAGCCAGGGGGGACACTGAAGCTTTCTTT.

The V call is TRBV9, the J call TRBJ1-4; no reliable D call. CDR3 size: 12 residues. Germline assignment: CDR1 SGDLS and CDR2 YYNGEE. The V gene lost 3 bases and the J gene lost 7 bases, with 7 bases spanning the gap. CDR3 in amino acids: CASSDGGEKLFF. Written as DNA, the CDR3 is TGTGCCAGCAGCGACGGAGGTGAAAAACTGTTTTTT. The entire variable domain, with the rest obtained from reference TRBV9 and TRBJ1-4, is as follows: DSGVTQTPKHLITATGQRVTLRCSPRSGDLSVYWYQQSLDQGLQFLIQYYNGEERAKGNILERFSAQQFPDLHSELNLSSLELGDSALYFCASSDGGEKLFFGSGTQLSVL.

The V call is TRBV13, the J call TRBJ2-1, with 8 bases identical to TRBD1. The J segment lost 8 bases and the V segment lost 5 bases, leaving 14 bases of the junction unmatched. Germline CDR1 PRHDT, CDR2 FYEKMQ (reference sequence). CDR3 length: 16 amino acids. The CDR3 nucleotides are TGTGCCAGCAGCCCAGCCGGGACAGGAGGGATCGATGAGCAGTTCTTC. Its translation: CASSPAGTGGIDEQFF. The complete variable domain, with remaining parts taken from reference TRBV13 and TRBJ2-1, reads AAGVIQSPRHLIKEKRETATLKCYPIPRHDTVYWYQQGPGQDPQFLISFYEKMQSDKGSIPDRFSAQQFSDYHSELNMSSLELGDSALYFCASSPAGTGGIDEQFFGPGTRLTVL.

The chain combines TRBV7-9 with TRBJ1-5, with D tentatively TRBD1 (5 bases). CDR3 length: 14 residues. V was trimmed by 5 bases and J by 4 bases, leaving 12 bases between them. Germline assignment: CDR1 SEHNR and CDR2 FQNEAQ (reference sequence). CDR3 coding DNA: TGTGCCAGCAGCCTCGACAGAATAAATCAGCCCCAGCATTTT. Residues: CASSLDRINQPQHF.